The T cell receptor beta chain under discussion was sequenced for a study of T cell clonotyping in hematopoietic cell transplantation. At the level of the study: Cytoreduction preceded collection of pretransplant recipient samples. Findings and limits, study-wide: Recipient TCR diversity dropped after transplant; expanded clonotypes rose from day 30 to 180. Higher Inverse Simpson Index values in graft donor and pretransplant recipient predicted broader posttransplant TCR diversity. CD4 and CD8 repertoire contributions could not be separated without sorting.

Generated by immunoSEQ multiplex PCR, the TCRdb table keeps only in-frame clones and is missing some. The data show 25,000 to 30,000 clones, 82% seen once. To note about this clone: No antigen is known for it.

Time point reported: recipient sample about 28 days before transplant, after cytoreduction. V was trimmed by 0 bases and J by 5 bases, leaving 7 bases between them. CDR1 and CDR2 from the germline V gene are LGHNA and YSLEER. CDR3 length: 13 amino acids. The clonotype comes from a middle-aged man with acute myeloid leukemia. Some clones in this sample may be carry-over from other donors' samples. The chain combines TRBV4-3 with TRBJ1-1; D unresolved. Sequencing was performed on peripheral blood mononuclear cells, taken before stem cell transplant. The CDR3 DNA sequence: TGCGCCAGCAGCCAAGATCTGGGGACTGAAGCTTTCTTT. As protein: CASSQDLGTEAFF.